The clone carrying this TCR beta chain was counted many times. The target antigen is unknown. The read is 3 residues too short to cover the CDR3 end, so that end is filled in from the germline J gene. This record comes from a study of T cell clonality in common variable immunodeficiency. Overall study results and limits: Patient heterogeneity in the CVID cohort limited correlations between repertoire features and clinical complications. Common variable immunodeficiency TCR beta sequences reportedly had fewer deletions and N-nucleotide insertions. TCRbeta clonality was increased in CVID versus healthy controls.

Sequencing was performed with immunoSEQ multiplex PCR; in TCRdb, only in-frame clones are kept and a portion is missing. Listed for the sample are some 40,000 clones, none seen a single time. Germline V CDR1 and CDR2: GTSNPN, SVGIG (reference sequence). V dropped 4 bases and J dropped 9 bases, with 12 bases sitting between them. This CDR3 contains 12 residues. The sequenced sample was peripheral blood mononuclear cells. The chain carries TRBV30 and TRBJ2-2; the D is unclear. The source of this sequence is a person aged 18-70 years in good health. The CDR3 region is CAWNSRFRELFF. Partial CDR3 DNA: TGTGCCTGGAACAGCAGGTTCCGGGAG.